The clone carrying this T cell receptor beta chain was seen a few times. This sample was included in a study of control samples from healthy donors and cancer patients. The germline V and J ends were trimmed by 0 bases and 3 bases, with 8 bases remaining between them. The CDR3 contains 15 residues. Germline lookup yields CDR1 MGHRA and CDR2 YSYEKL. Method: immunoSEQ multiplex PCR; TCRdb's copy keeps in-frame clones and lacks some. The sample consists of tens of thousands of clones, 91% of them appearing once. The chain is built from TRBV4-1 and TRBJ2-2; D ambiguous. The clonotype originates from a young man in good health. Sequencing used blood. CDR3 region: CASSQDQIDTGELFF. For the CDR3, the DNA is TGCGCCAGCAGCCAAGATCAGATTGACACCGGGGAGCTGTTTTTT.